Presented here are 3 T cell receptor beta chains from one specimen sequenced in a study of T cell clones after liver transplantation. Assay: immunoSEQ multiplex PCR; the TCRdb copy retains only in-frame clones and omits some. This sample has approximately 50,000 clones, with 65% to 80% found just once. The sample in question was CD4+ T cells from blood, obtained around 54 months after liver transplant. These receptors came from a human patient who received a liver transplant. Part of the T cell pool may stem from the graft donor.

V is TRBV5-4 and J is TRBJ1-3; D is ambiguous. Between the trimmed V and J ends, which lost 1 base and 4 bases, there was a span of 6 bases. CDR1 is SGHNT and CDR2 is YYREEE in the germline V gene (reference sequence). This CDR3 is built from 13 residues. This CDR3 is CASSLSKGNTIYF. Here the CDR3 DNA reads TGTGCCAGCAGCTTGAGTAAGGGAAACACCATATATTTT.

The chain employs TRBV5-4 and TRBJ1-6; perhaps TRBD1 as D (6 bases). CDR1 SGHNT and CDR2 YYREEE come from the germline V gene (reference sequence). V was clipped by 4 bases and J by 9 bases, with 11 bases between them. CDR3 size: 13 residues. CDR3 DNA sequence: TGTGCCAGCAGCGTACAGGGTAGTTCACCCCTCCACTTT. The encoded protein is CASSVQGSSPLHF.

The CDR3 DNA sequence: TGTGCCAGCAGCCAGGACCCTAGGGGGGCACATGGCTACACCTTC. Its protein product is CASSQDPRGAHGYTF. The chain recombines TRBV4-2 with TRBJ1-2; maybe TRBD1 (6 bases). The ends were cut back, 3 bases at V and 6 bases at J, with 17 bases in the middle. This CDR3 has 15 amino acids. From germline, CDR1 is LGHNA and CDR2 YNFKEQ.